Listed below are T cell receptor beta chains from one sample, sequenced in a study of blood T cell repertoires in COVID-19. The assay was immunoSEQ multiplex PCR, and TCRdb's table has in-frame clones only and misses some. The sample consists of 250,000 to 300,000 clones, 89% of them appearing once. The sequenced sample consisted of peripheral blood. These receptors came from a woman aged 55-70 years with acute or convalescent COVID-19. Both conserved end residues are part of each CDR3. A D gene is named only where the DNA matches it firmly. For some rows the clone size is stated as once, few or many, or as a class when expanded; others skip it.

d_gene	v_gene	abundance	j_gene	CDR3aa	CDR3nt
TRBD2	TRBV3-1/TRBV3-2	-	TRBJ2-3	CASSQDYRDRLAGGSDTQYF	TGTGCCAGCAGCCAAGACTACAGGGATAGACTAGCGGGAGGGTCAGATACGCAGTATTTT
-	TRBV29-1	-	TRBJ2-1	CSVGGGDEQFF	TGCAGCGTTGGGGGCGGAGATGAGCAGTTCTTC
TRBD1	TRBV30	-	TRBJ2-1	CACRAWRTGGNNEQFF	TGTGCCTGCCGGGCCTGGAGGACAGGGGGTAACAATGAGCAGTTCTTC
TRBD1	TRBV6-2/TRBV6-3	-	TRBJ1-1	CASSSPVGTGTEAFF	TGTGCCAGCAGTTCGCCAGTCGGGACAGGCACTGAAGCTTTCTTT
-	TRBV5-4	-	TRBJ1-2	CASSLKGMGPYGYTF	TGTGCCAGCAGCTTGAAAGGTATGGGGCCGTATGGCTACACCTTC
TRBD1	TRBV9	-	TRBJ2-3	CASSAEDRSSTDTQYF	TGTGCCAGCAGCGCGGAGGACAGGTCTAGCACAGATACGCAGTATTTT
TRBD2	TRBV10-3	-	TRBJ2-1	CAISFSGGGNEQFF	TGTGCCATCAGTTTTAGCGGGGGCGGGAATGAGCAGTTCTTC
TRBD1	TRBV3-1/TRBV3-2	-	TRBJ1-3	CASRGQGATNTIYF	TGTGCCAGCAGAGGACAGGGGGCGACTAACACCATATATTTT
TRBD1	TRBV19	-	TRBJ1-1	CASSQQGAGNTEAFF	TGTGCCAGTAGTCAACAGGGGGCGGGGAACACTGAAGCTTTCTTT
-	TRBV24-1	-	TRBJ2-5	CATSDDGLETQYF	TGTGCCACCAGTGATGACGGGTTGGAGACCCAGTACTTC
TRBD1	TRBV5-4	-	TRBJ1-1	CASSRPGTGARTEAFF	TGTGCCAGCAGCCGGCCCGGGACAGGGGCGCGGACTGAAGCTTTCTTT
-	TRBV9	-	TRBJ1-5	CASSVAGDNQPQHF	TGTGCCAGCAGCGTAGCTGGAGACAATCAGCCCCAGCATTTT
TRBD1	TRBV6-6	once	TRBJ1-1	CASTRGGRNTEAFF	TGTGCCAGCACCAGAGGGGGCCGGAACACTGAAGCTTTCTTT
TRBD2	TRBV4-2	-	TRBJ2-6	CASSQVTGAGGPTGANVLTF	TGTGCCAGCAGCCAAGTTACGGGAGCGGGGGGGCCTACTGGGGCCAACGTCCTGACTTTC
TRBD1	TRBV7-6	-	TRBJ2-5	CASGHRGETQYF	TGTGCCAGCGGCCACAGGGGCGAGACCCAGTACTTC
TRBD1	TRBV28	-	TRBJ1-3	CASRSGGSGNTIYF	TGTGCCAGCAGATCAGGGGGCTCTGGAAACACCATATATTTT
-	TRBV29-1	-	TRBJ1-2	CSADGHLRGGYTF	TGCAGCGCCGATGGCCATCTAAGGGGTGGCTACACCTTC
-	TRBV7-6	-	TRBJ2-3	CASSLASGSTDTQYF	TGTGCCAGCAGCTTAGCTTCAGGGAGCACAGATACGCAGTATTTT